Described below is a single T cell receptor beta chain sequence and its context. Its antigen remains unknown. Primed by a sample-barcoded 5' primer and a J-beta primer mix, a second PCR proceeded for roughly 6 to 12 cycles. TCRdb called the 5' RACE reads again in MiXCR, with one record for every CDR3 protein. Of 600,000 or so distinct CDR3 sequences in the sample, more than 45% were seen once. Per sample, at least 5 micrograms of total RNA were extracted. The sample originates from a study of blood T cells in healthy people across ages. Whole-study results and caveats: TCR beta diversity, measured per million T cells, fell in a roughly linear way with age.

The ends were cut back, 4 bases at V and 5 bases at J, with 10 bases in the middle. CDR1 and CDR2 from the germline V gene are SNHLY and FYNNEI. This CDR3 contains 13 residues. The chain recombines TRBV2 with TRBJ2-3; TRBD1 might be the D (6 bases). The TCR comes from a man at least 80 years old in good health. Input material: blood. CDR3 DNA sequence: TGTGCCAGCAGTGGGACAGATATAGATACGCAGTATTTT. Amino acids: CASSGTDIDTQYF.